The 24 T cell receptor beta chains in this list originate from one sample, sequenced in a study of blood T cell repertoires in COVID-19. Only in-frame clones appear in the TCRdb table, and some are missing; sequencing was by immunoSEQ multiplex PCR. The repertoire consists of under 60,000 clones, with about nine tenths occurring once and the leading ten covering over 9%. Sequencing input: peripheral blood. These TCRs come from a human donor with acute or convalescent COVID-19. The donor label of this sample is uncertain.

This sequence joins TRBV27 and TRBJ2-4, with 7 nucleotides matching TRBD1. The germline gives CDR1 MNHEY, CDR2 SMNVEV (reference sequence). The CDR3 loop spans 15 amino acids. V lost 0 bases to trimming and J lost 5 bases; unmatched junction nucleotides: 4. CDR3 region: CASSLSWTGENIQYF. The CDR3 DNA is TGTGCCAGCAGTTTATCTTGGACAGGAGAAAACATTCAGTACTTC.

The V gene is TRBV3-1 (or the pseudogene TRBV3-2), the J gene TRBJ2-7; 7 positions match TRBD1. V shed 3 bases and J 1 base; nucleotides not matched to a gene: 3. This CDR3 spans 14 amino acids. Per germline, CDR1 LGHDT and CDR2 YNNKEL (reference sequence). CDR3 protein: CASSHLDRSYEQYF. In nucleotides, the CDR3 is TGTGCCAGCAGCCATCTGGACAGGTCCTACGAGCAGTACTTC.

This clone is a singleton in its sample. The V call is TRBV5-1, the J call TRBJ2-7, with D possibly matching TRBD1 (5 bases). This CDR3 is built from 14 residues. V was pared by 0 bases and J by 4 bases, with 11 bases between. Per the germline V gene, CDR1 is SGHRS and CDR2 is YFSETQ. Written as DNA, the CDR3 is TGCGCCAGCAGCTTGGATGCAGGGTGGTACGAGCAGTACTTC. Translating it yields CASSLDAGWYEQYF.

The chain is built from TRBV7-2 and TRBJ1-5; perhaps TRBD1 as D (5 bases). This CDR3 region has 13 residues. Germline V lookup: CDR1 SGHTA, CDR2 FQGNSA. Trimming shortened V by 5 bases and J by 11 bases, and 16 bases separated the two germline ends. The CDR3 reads CASSQDGLGAQHF. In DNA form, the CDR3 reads TGTGCCAGCAGCCAAGACGGCCTAGGGGCCCAGCATTTT.

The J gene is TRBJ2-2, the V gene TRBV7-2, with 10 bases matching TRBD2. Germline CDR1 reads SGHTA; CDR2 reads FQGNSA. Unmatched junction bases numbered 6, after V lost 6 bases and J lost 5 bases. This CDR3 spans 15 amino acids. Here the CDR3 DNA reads TGTGCCAGCAGACGCGGAGCGGGGGGGACCGGGGAGCTGTTTTTT. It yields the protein CASRRGAGGTGELFF.

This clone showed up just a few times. The CDR3 nucleotides are TGTGCCAGCAGTTTCAAGGGGGCGTTCCAAGAGACCCAGTACTTC. It yields the protein CASSFKGAFQETQYF. The chain joins TRBV28 to TRBJ2-5, with 7 bases fitting TRBD1. CDR3 size: 15 residues. The germline V gene encodes CDR1 MDHEN and CDR2 SYDVKM. V lost 3 bases, J lost 1 base, and 5 bases stayed unmatched.

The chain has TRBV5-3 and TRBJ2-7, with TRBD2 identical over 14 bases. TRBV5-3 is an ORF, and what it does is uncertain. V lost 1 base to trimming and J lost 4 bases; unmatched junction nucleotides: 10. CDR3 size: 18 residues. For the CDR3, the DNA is TGTGCCAGAAGCTTGTCCTTAGGGACTAGCGGGAGTTTGTACGAGCAGTACTTC. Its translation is CARSLSLGTSGSLYEQYF.

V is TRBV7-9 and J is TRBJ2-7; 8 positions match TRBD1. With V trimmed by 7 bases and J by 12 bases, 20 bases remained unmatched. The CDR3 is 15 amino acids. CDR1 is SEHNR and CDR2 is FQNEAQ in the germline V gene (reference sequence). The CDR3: CASTPGQALWGSWYF. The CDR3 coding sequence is TGTGCCAGCACCCCGGGACAGGCCCTGTGGGGGTCGTGGTACTTC.

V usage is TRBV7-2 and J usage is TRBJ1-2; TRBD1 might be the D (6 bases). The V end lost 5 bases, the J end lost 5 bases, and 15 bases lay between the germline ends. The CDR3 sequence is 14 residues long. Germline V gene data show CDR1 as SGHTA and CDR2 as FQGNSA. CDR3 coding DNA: TGTGCCAGCAGCCCCCGGGACACTCTATATGGCTACACCTTC. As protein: CASSPRDTLYGYTF.

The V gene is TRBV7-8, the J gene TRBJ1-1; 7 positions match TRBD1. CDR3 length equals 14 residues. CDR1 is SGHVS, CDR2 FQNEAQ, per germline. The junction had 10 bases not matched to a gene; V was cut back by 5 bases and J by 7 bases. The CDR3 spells CASSHMTGISEAFF. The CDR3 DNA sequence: TGTGCCAGCAGCCATATGACAGGGATTAGTGAAGCTTTCTTT.

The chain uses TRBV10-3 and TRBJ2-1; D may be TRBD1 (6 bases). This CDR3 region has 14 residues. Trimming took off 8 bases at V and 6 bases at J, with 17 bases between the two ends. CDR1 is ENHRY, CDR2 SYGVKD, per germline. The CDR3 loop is CAISPGHNSNEQFF. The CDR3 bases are TGTGCCATCTCGCCGGGACACAACTCCAATGAGCAGTTCTTC.

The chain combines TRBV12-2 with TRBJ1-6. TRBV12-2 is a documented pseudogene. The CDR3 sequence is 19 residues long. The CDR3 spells CASRLAERRSSSYNSPLHF. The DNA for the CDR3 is TGTGCAAGTCGCTTAGCGGAGCGGAGGTCCAGCTCCTATAATTCACCCCTCCACTTT.

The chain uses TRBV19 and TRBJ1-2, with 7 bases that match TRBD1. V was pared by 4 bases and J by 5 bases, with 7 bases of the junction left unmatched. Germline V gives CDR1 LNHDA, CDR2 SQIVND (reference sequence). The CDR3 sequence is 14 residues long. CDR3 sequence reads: CASSRMTGIYGYTF. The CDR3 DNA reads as TGTGCCAGTAGTAGGATGACAGGGATTTATGGCTACACCTTC.

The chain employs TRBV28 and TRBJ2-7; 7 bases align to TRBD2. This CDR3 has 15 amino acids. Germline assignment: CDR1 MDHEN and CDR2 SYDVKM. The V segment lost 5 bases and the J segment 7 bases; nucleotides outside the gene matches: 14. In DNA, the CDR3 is TGTGCCAGCAGTCCTCCGGGACTACGGAGTAAGGAGCAGTACTTC. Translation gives CASSPPGLRSKEQYF. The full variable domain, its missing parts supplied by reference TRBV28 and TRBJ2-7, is DVKVTQSSRYLVKRTGEKVFLECVQDMDHENMFWYRQDPGLGLRLIYFSYDVKMKEKGDIPEGYSVSREKKERFSLILESASTNQTSMYLCASSPPGLRSKEQYFGPGTRLTVT.

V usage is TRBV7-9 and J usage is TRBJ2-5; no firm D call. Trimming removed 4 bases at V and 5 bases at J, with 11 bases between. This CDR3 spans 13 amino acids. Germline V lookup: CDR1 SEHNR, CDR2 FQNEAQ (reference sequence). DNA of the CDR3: TGTGCCAGCAGCTACTCCGTCCGGGAGACCCAGTACTTC. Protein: CASSYSVRETQYF.

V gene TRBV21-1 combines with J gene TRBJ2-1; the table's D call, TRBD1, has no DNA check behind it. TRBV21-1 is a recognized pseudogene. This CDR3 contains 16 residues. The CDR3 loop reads CASSTYRDVFYNEQFF. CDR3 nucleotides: TGTGCCAGCAGCACCTACAGGGACGTCTTCTACAATGAGCAGTTCTTC.

The CDR3 coding sequence is TGTGCCTGGAGTGTAGTAGTGGACACCGGGGAGCTGTTTTTT. Translating gives CAWSVVVDTGELFF. The J gene is TRBJ2-2, the V gene TRBV30; unclear D gene. V lost 0 bases to trimming and J lost 3 bases, with 8 bases between them. The CDR3 spans 14 residues. In germline, CDR1 is GTSNPN, CDR2 SVGIG (reference sequence). Variable domain in full (rest from reference TRBV30 and TRBJ2-2): SQTIHQWPATLVQPVGSPLSLECTVEGTSNPNLYWYRQAAGRGLQLLFYSVGIGQISSEVPQNLSASRPQDRQFILSSKKLLLSDSGFYLCAWSVVVDTGELFFGEGSRLTVL.

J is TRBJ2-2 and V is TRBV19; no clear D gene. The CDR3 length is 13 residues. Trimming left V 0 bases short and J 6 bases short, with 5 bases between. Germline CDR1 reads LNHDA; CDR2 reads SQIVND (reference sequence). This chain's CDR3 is CASSIDRAGELFF. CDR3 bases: TGTGCCAGTAGTATAGATCGAGCCGGGGAGCTGTTTTTT.

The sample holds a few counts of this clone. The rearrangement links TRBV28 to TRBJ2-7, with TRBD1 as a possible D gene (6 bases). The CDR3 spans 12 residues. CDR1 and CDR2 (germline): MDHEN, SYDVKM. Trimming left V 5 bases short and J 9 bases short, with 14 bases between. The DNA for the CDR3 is TGTGCCAGCAGTCAGCAGGGGTTGGCGCAGTACGTC. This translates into CASSQQGLAQYV.

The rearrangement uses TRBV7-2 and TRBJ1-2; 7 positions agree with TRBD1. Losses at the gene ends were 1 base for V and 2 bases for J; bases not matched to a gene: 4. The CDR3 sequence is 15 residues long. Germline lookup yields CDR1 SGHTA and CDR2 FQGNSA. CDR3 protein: CASSLVQGNNYGYTF. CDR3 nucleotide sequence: TGTGCCAGCAGCTTAGTACAGGGGAACAACTATGGCTACACCTTC.

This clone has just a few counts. The CDR3 nucleotides are TGTGCCAGCAGCTCCGGTTCCCAGCCCCAGCATTTT. Amino acids: CASSSGSQPQHF. J is TRBJ1-5 and V is TRBV7-9, with D hard to call. The V gene lost 4 bases and the J gene lost 7 bases, with 8 bases spanning the gap. This CDR3 comprises 12 residues. The germline V gene encodes CDR1 SEHNR and CDR2 FQNEAQ (reference sequence).

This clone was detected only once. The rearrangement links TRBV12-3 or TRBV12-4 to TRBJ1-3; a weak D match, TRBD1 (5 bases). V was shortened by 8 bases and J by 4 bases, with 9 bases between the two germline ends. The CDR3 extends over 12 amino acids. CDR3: CASRGAGNTIYF. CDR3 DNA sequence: TGTGCCAGCCGTGGGGCGGGAAACACCATATATTTT.

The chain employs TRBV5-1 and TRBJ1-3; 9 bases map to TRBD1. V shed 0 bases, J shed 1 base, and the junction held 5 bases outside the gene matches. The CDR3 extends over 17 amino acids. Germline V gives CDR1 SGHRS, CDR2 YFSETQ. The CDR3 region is CASSLEQGALSGNTIYF. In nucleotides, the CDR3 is TGCGCCAGCAGCTTGGAACAGGGGGCTTTGTCTGGAAACACCATATATTTT.

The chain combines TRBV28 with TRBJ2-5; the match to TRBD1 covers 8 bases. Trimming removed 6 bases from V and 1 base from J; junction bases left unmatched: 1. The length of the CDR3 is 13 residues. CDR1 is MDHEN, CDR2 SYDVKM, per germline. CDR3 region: CASRGQVQETQYF. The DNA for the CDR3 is TGTGCCAGCAGGGGACAGGTCCAAGAGACCCAGTACTTC.